This TCR beta chain was recovered during a study of blood T cells in healthy people across ages. Across the whole study: Template-switching capture recovered about one barcoded beta molecule per two T cells.

Through a sample-barcoded 5' primer and a J-beta primer mix, a second PCR was run for roughly 7 to 12 cycles. MiXCR, run by TCRdb on the 5' RACE reads, gives a single entry per CDR3 protein. The table records under 1 million distinct CDR3 sequences, approximately 48% of them present only once. The donors, healthy Caucasians from Russia, were aged about 6 to 95. Extractions gave at least 6 micrograms of total RNA per sample. Germline-derived CDR1 and CDR2 are MDHEN and SYDVKM. This CDR3 contains 16 residues. V shed 4 bases and J shed 3 bases, with 17 bases lying between them. The receptor's source is a man aged 60 to 69 in good health. The chain carries TRBV28 and TRBJ2-3; the D call may be TRBD1 or TRBD2 (7 bases each). Sample: blood. In nucleotides, the CDR3 is TGTGCCAGCAGTTCCAACGACAGGGAGGGGACAGATACGCAGTATTTT. Protein: CASSSNDREGTDTQYF.